A selection of T cell receptor beta chains follows, all from one sample in a study of naive and memory T cell subsets. TCRdb used MiXCR to reprocess the UMI-ligation and nested PCR reads, holding one entry per CDR3 protein. In the table there are over 110,000 distinct CDR3 sequences, approximately 20% of which are singletons. Sample: naive CD8+ T cells from blood. These receptors were taken from a human donor in good health. Both conserved end residues are part of each CDR3. D genes are given only for firm matches. A clone size is listed for some rows: how often the clone was seen (once, few, many), or a class if it is expanded.

DNA: TGCAGCGTTGAAGATCTGACAGGGCGAAAGGAAAAACTGTTTTTT
CDR3: CSVEDLTGRKEKLFF
J: TRBJ1-4
size: many
V: TRBV29-1
D: TRBD1

DNA: TGTGCCAGCACCGCTAGCGGAGCGGCACAAGAGACCCAGTACTTC
CDR3: CASTASGAAQETQYF
J: TRBJ2-5
size: few
V: TRBV27
D: TRBD2

DNA: TGTGCCAGCAGCTCGCGGACACGGGGACAGGGGTTAGAGACCCAGTACTTC
CDR3: CASSSRTRGQGLETQYF
J: TRBJ2-5
size: .
V: TRBV13
D: TRBD1

DNA: TGCGCCAGCAGCCAAGATCCCGGGGCTAACACCGGGGAGCTGTTTTTT
CDR3: CASSQDPGANTGELFF
J: TRBJ2-2
size: few
V: TRBV4-1
D: .

DNA: TGCGCCAGCAGCCAAGACTGGACAGAGACCTACGAGCAGTACTTC
CDR3: CASSQDWTETYEQYF
J: TRBJ2-7
size: few
V: TRBV4-3
D: .

DNA: TGCAGCGTTGAACAGGGGGCGCGGGGCTACACCTTC
CDR3: CSVEQGARGYTF
J: TRBJ1-2
size: once
V: TRBV29-1
D: TRBD1

DNA: TGCGCCAGCAGCCAAGATCGGGACAGGGAGCTCTCCGGGGAGCTGTTTTTT
CDR3: CASSQDRDRELSGELFF
J: TRBJ2-2
size: few
V: TRBV4-3
D: TRBD1

DNA: TGTGCCAGCAGTTCGGCCCTCAGGGCTAACTATGGCTACACCTTC
CDR3: CASSSALRANYGYTF
J: TRBJ1-2
size: .
V: TRBV6-6
D: .

DNA: TGTGCCACCCGGAAACAGGATCTGGTCGGCGAGCAGTACTTC
CDR3: CATRKQDLVGEQYF
J: TRBJ2-7
size: .
V: TRBV6-6
D: .

DNA: TGTGCCAGCAGTGCGACAGGGACATACAATGAGCAGTTCTTC
CDR3: CASSATGTYNEQFF
J: TRBJ2-1
size: few
V: TRBV12-3/TRBV12-4
D: TRBD1

DNA: TGTGCCAGCACTTCCGTTTTGACTGAGCAGTTCTTC
CDR3: CASTSVLTEQFF
J: TRBJ2-1
size: few
V: TRBV7-6
D: .

DNA: TGCAGTGCTCTAGACCTAGCGGACACCTACAATGAGCAGTTCTTC
CDR3: CSALDLADTYNEQFF
J: TRBJ2-1
size: few
V: TRBV20-1
D: TRBD2

DNA: TGTGCCAGCAGCCCGGGACAGGGAAGGCAGCCCCAGCATTTT
CDR3: CASSPGQGRQPQHF
J: TRBJ1-5
size: many
V: TRBV7-9
D: TRBD1

DNA: TGTGCCAGCAGTTTCTTTGAAGACACTGAAGCTTTCTTT
CDR3: CASSFFEDTEAFF
J: TRBJ1-1
size: .
V: TRBV6-2/TRBV6-3
D: .

DNA: TGTGCCAGCATTGGTGGGAGCAGCTCCTACGAGCAGTACTTC
CDR3: CASIGGSSSYEQYF
J: TRBJ2-7
size: .
V: TRBV27
D: .

DNA: TGCGCCAGCAGCCAAGTAACAGGGGAATTAAGCAATCAGCCCCAGCATTTT
CDR3: CASSQVTGELSNQPQHF
J: TRBJ1-5
size: few
V: TRBV4-1
D: TRBD1

DNA: TGTGCCAGCATAGGGTACAGGGTGACTGAAGCTTTCTTT
CDR3: CASIGYRVTEAFF
J: TRBJ1-1
size: .
V: TRBV6-5
D: .

DNA: TGTGCCTGGAGTGGGACTAGCGGGAGCACTGAGCAGTTCTTC
CDR3: CAWSGTSGSTEQFF
J: TRBJ2-1
size: .
V: TRBV30
D: TRBD2

DNA: TGTGCCACTTCGCCCCCCATCACCGGGGAGCTGCTTTTT
CDR3: CATSPPITGELLF
J: TRBJ2-2
size: .
V: TRBV24-1
D: .

DNA: TGTGCCAGCAGCAAGGGACAGACTATAGCCAAAAACATTCAGTACTTC
CDR3: CASSKGQTIAKNIQYF
J: TRBJ2-4
size: .
V: TRBV21-1
D: .

DNA: TGTGCCAGCAGCCAAGTTTGGGATTCTGATCAGCCCCAGCATTTT
CDR3: CASSQVWDSDQPQHF
J: TRBJ1-5
size: .
V: TRBV3-1
D: .

DNA: TGTGCCAGCAGTTTAGCAGGTGGGGCGGCTGAGCCCCAGCATTTT
CDR3: CASSLAGGAAEPQHF
J: TRBJ1-5
size: .
V: TRBV12-3/TRBV12-4
D: .

DNA: TGCAGTGCTACAGGGACACGATACACTGAAGCTTTCTTT
CDR3: CSATGTRYTEAFF
J: TRBJ1-1
size: .
V: TRBV20-1
D: .

DNA: TGCGCCAGCAGCTTACCAAGGGTAGGGCTGAAGGAAGATACGCAGTATTTT
CDR3: CASSLPRVGLKEDTQYF
J: TRBJ2-3
size: .
V: TRBV5-1
D: .

DNA: TGCGCCAGCAGCCAGGCCCACGGTTCCTACGAGCAGTACTTC
CDR3: CASSQAHGSYEQYF
J: TRBJ2-7
size: .
V: TRBV4-1
D: .

DNA: TGTGCCAGCAGATATACTAGCGGGGATTCCTACGAGCAGTACTTC
CDR3: CASRYTSGDSYEQYF
J: TRBJ2-7
size: .
V: TRBV7-2
D: TRBD2

DNA: TGCGCCAGCAGCCAAGGTCTTGGGGTTTTCGAGACCCAGTACTTC
CDR3: CASSQGLGVFETQYF
J: TRBJ2-5
size: .
V: TRBV4-3
D: .

DNA: TGTGCCAGCAGTTTCGGGACAGGCTACTATGGCTACACCTTC
CDR3: CASSFGTGYYGYTF
J: TRBJ1-2
size: few
V: TRBV28
D: TRBD1

DNA: TGTGCCAGCAGTTTAGTCGTACACTACACTGAAGCTTTCTTT
CDR3: CASSLVVHYTEAFF
J: TRBJ1-1
size: .
V: TRBV12-3/TRBV12-4
D: .

DNA: TGCGCCAGCAGCCAAGAAGGGCAGGGGGGCTACGAGCAGTACTTC
CDR3: CASSQEGQGGYEQYF
J: TRBJ2-7
size: .
V: TRBV4-1
D: .

DNA: TGTGCCAGCAGCCTCGGTTTTTCGACTTGGAGTACTGAAGCTTTCTTT
CDR3: CASSLGFSTWSTEAFF
J: TRBJ1-1
size: .
V: TRBV27
D: .

DNA: TGTGCCAGCATGCATGGGGCGCCGGTAGAGACCCAGTACTTC
CDR3: CASMHGAPVETQYF
J: TRBJ2-5
size: .
V: TRBV11-2
D: .

DNA: TGCGCCAGCAGCCAAGTACCCGGGACCACAGATACGCAGTATTTT
CDR3: CASSQVPGTTDTQYF
J: TRBJ2-3
size: many
V: TRBV4-1
D: .

DNA: TGTGCCAGCAGCCGCACCTCAGGGGCCCGGAACACTGAAGCTTTCTTT
CDR3: CASSRTSGARNTEAFF
J: TRBJ1-1
size: few
V: TRBV7-9
D: .

DNA: TGTGCCAGCAGTTTAGAACAGGGGGGGTCTGGCTACACCTTC
CDR3: CASSLEQGGSGYTF
J: TRBJ1-2
size: .
V: TRBV12-3/TRBV12-4
D: TRBD1

DNA: TGTGCCAGCAGCCCAGGGTCCCGTTCCGAGCAGTACTTC
CDR3: CASSPGSRSEQYF
J: TRBJ2-7
size: once
V: TRBV4-2
D: .

DNA: TGTGCCTGGAGTGTAATCGGGACAGAGCAGTTCTTC
CDR3: CAWSVIGTEQFF
J: TRBJ2-1
size: few
V: TRBV30
D: .

DNA: TGTGCCAGCAGTCCCGAACAGGGATGGGAAAAACTGTTTTTT
CDR3: CASSPEQGWEKLFF
J: TRBJ1-4
size: many
V: TRBV6-5
D: .

DNA: TGCGCCAGCAGCCCACTTTTACGGACAGGCGCCGCCATGAACACTGAAGCTTTCTTT
CDR3: CASSPLLRTGAAMNTEAFF
J: TRBJ1-1
size: .
V: TRBV4-1
D: TRBD1

DNA: TGCGCCAGCAGCTTGGACAGGGGATGGCTGGGTCCTGAAGCTTTCTTT
CDR3: CASSLDRGWLGPEAFF
J: TRBJ1-1
size: .
V: TRBV5-1
D: TRBD1

DNA: TGTGCCAGCAGCTCGGCCGGGACAGGGACGAACACTGAAGCTTTCTTT
CDR3: CASSSAGTGTNTEAFF
J: TRBJ1-1
size: .
V: TRBV7-9
D: TRBD1

DNA: TGCGCCAGCAGTCTGACTAGCTTGAACTCCTACGAGCAGTACTTC
CDR3: CASSLTSLNSYEQYF
J: TRBJ2-7
size: .
V: TRBV5-1
D: TRBD2

DNA: TGCAGTGCTATAGGGGGGGGCTCCTACGAGCAGTACTTC
CDR3: CSAIGGGSYEQYF
J: TRBJ2-7
size: .
V: TRBV20-1
D: .

DNA: TGCGCCAGCAGCCAAGACTATAGCAATCAGCCCCAGCATTTT
CDR3: CASSQDYSNQPQHF
J: TRBJ1-5
size: .
V: TRBV4-3
D: .

DNA: TGTGCCAGCAGTCGCGGGTCCTACCCTTACAATGAGCAGTTCTTC
CDR3: CASSRGSYPYNEQFF
J: TRBJ2-1
size: .
V: TRBV28
D: .

DNA: TGTGCCAGCAGTGAAACTCAGGAGAGCTCCTATAATTCACCCCTCCACTTT
CDR3: CASSETQESSYNSPLHF
J: TRBJ1-6
size: .
V: TRBV6-1
D: .

DNA: TGTGCCAGCAGCCTCCCGGGAAGAGCCTACGAGCAGTACTTC
CDR3: CASSLPGRAYEQYF
J: TRBJ2-7
size: .
V: TRBV3-1
D: .

DNA: TGTGCCAGCAGTTTTTATGGGCAGAGCTCCTACAATGAGCAGTTCTTC
CDR3: CASSFYGQSSYNEQFF
J: TRBJ2-1
size: .
V: TRBV28
D: .

DNA: TGTGCCAGCAGCTTAGTTCAGGGCAGAATGAACACTGAAGCTTTCTTT
CDR3: CASSLVQGRMNTEAFF
J: TRBJ1-1
size: .
V: TRBV7-9
D: .

DNA: TGTGCCAGCAGTTACTCCCGGGCCAAGGGGGGCTATGGCTACACCTTC
CDR3: CASSYSRAKGGYGYTF
J: TRBJ1-2
size: .
V: TRBV6-5
D: .

DNA: TGCAGTGCTAGAGATCAAACGAAATACGGAAGCGAGCAGTTCTTC
CDR3: CSARDQTKYGSEQFF
J: TRBJ2-1
size: few
V: TRBV20-1
D: .

DNA: TGTGCCAGCAGCTTAGGGGACACGGCCTACAATGAGCAGTTCTTC
CDR3: CASSLGDTAYNEQFF
J: TRBJ2-1
size: .
V: TRBV7-9
D: .

DNA: TGTGCCAGCAGCCCCCTCACGGCCTTTGATTCACCCCTCCACTTT
CDR3: CASSPLTAFDSPLHF
J: TRBJ1-6
size: few
V: TRBV27
D: .

DNA: TGTGCCAGCAGCAACGGACTCGTTAACACCGGGGAGCTGTTTTTT
CDR3: CASSNGLVNTGELFF
J: TRBJ2-2
size: .
V: TRBV27
D: .

DNA: TGCAGTGCTAGAGATTCGAGCCTAGCCAAAAACATTCAGTACTTC
CDR3: CSARDSSLAKNIQYF
J: TRBJ2-4
size: few
V: TRBV20-1
D: .

DNA: TGTGCCAGCAGTTTATTTAACGGTGTTTGGGGGGGCCAAAATGGGGCCAACGTCCTGACTTTC
CDR3: CASSLFNGVWGGQNGANVLTF
J: TRBJ2-6
size: few
V: TRBV27
D: .

DNA: TGTGCCAGCAGCGTAGGGACAGGGAGCCCTGAAGCTTTCTTT
CDR3: CASSVGTGSPEAFF
J: TRBJ1-1
size: .
V: TRBV9
D: TRBD1

DNA: TGTGCCAGTAGTATGACTTCCATAGCGGGAGGTGGTAATGGCGAGCAGTACTTC
CDR3: CASSMTSIAGGGNGEQYF
J: TRBJ2-7
size: .
V: TRBV19
D: TRBD2

DNA: TGTGCCACCAGTGACTACAGGGGCGGGGAGCTGTTTTTT
CDR3: CATSDYRGGELFF
J: TRBJ2-2
size: .
V: TRBV24-1
D: TRBD1

DNA: TGTGCCAGCAGCAGACAGGGGGCGATATCTGGGGCCAACGTCCTGACTTTC
CDR3: CASSRQGAISGANVLTF
J: TRBJ2-6
size: .
V: TRBV27
D: TRBD1